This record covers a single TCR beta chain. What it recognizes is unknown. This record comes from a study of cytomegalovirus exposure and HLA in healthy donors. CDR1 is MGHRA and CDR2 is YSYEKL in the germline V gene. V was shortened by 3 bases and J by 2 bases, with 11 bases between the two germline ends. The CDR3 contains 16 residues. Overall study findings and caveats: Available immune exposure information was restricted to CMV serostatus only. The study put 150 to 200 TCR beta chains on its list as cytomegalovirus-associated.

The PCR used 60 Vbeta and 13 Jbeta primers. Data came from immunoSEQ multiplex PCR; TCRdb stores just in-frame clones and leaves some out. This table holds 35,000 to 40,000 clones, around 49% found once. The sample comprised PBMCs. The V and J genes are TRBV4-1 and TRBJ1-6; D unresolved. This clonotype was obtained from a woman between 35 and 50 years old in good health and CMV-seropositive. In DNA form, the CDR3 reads TGCGCCAGCAGCCAGCTTCCTACAGCCTATAATTCACCCCTCCACTTT. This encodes CASSQLPTAYNSPLHF.